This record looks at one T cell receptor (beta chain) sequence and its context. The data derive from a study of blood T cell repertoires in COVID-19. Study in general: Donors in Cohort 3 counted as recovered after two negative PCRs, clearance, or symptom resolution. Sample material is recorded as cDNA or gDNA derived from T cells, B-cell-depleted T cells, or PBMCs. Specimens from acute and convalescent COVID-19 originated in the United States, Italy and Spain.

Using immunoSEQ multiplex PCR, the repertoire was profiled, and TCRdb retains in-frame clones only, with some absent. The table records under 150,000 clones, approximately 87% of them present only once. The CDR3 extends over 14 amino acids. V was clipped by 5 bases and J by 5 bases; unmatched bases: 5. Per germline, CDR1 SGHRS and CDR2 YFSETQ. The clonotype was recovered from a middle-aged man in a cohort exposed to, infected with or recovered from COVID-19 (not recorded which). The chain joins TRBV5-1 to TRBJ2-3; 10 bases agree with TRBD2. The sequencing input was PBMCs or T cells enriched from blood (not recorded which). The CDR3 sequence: CASRRLAGIDTQYF. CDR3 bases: TGCGCCAGCAGGAGACTAGCGGGCATAGATACGCAGTATTTT. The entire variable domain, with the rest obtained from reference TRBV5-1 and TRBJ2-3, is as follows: KAGVTQTPRYLIKTRGQQVTLSCSPISGHRSVSWYQQTPGQGLQFLFEYFSETQRNKGNFPGRFSGRQFSNSRSEMNVSTLELGDSALYLCASRRLAGIDTQYFGPGTRLTVL.